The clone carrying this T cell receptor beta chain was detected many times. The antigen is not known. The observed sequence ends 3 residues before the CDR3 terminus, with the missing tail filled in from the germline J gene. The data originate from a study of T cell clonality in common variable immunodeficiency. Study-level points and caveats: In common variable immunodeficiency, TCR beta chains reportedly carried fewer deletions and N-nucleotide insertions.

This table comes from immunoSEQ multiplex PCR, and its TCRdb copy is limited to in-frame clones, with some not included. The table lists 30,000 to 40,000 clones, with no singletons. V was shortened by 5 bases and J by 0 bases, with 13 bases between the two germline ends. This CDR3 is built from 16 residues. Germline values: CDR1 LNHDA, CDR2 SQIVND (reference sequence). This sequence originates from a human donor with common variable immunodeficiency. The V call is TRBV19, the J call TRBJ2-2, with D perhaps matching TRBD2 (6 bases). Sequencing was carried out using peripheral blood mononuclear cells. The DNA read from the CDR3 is TGTGCCAGTAGTGGGCGGGGAATCGCGAACACCGGGGAG. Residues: CASSGRGIANTGE. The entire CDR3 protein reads CASSGRGIANTGELFF.